This T cell receptor beta chain was identified in a study of CD8 T cells in ankylosing spondylitis. For this clonotype: What it recognizes is unknown.

Findings and limits, study-wide: Some of the motif variants had earlier been found in reactive arthritis patients' fluid and blood.

CDR1 is MNHNS, CDR2 SASEGT, per germline. The CDR3 is made up of 16 amino acids. Trimming at V came to 5 bases and at J to 2 bases, leaving 9 bases not matched to a gene. Via MiXCR, TCRdb re-called the 5' RACE reads, giving one row per CDR3 protein. The sample yields 340,000 or so distinct CDR3 sequences, roughly 15% seen once. Sequenced sample: blood, either unsorted or a sorted T cell fraction (not recorded which). The chain couples TRBV6-1 to TRBJ2-3; the match to TRBD2 covers 8 bases. This clonotype was sampled from a male donor with ankylosing spondylitis or in good health (not recorded which). Here the CDR3 DNA reads TGTGCCAGCAGTCTAGAGAGCGGGGGTTCCACAGATACGCAGTATTTT. It codes for CASSLESGGSTDTQYF.